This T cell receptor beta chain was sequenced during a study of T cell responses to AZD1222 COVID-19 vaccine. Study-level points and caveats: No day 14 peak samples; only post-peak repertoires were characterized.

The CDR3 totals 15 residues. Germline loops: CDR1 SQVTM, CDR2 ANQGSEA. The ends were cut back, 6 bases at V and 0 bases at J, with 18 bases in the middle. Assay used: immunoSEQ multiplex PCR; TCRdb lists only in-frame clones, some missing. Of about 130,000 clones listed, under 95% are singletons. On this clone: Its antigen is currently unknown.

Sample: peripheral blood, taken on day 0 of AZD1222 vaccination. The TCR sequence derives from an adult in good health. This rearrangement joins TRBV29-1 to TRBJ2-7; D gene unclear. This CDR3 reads CSVAPRRASSYEQYF. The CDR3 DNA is TGCAGCGTCGCGCCTAGAAGGGCCAGCTCCTACGAGCAGTACTTC.